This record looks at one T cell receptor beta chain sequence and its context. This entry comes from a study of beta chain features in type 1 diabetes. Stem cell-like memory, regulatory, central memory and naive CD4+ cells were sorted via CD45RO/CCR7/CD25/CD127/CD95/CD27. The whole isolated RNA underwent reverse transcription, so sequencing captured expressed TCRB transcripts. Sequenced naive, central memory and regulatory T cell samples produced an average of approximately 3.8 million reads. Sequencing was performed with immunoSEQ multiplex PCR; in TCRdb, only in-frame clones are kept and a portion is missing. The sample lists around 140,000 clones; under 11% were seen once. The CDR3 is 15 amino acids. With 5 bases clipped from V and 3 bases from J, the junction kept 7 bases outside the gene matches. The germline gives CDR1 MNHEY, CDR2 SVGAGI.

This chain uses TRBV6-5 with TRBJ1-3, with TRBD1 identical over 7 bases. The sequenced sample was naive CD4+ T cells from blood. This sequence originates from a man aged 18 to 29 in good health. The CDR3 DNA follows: TGTGCCAGCAGTCGAAACAGGGGAGGTGGAAACACCATATATTTT. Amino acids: CASSRNRGGGNTIYF.